Listed below are T cell receptor beta chains from one sample, sequenced in a study of cytomegalovirus exposure and HLA in healthy donors. TCRdb's copy holds only in-frame clones and misses some; the assay was immunoSEQ multiplex PCR. The table has about 140,000 clones, approximately 70% seen once; the top ten hold 6.5%. Sequencing was performed on PBMCs. The receptors shown here come from an older woman in good health and CMV-seronegative. Both conserved end residues are part of each CDR3. The D gene is left open where the match is weak. Expanded clones get a size class; other rows say once, few or many, or leave the size out.

size	D	J	V	DNA	CDR3
NA	TRBD1	TRBJ1-4	TRBV28	TGTGCCAGCAGTTCCCCCGGGACAGGGGGTGAAAAACTGTTTTTT	CASSSPGTGGEKLFF
NA	NA	TRBJ2-7	TRBV5-1	TGCGCCAGCAGCTCGGCTAGCTACGAGCAGTACTTC	CASSSASYEQYF
NA	TRBD1	TRBJ2-1	TRBV6-6	TGTGCCAGCAGTCCTCCAGGGGGTTTAAATGAGCAGTTCTTC	CASSPPGGLNEQFF
NA	NA	TRBJ2-6	TRBV5-4	TGTGCCAGCAGCCCCACAGGGTCTGGGGCCAACGTCCTGACTTTC	CASSPTGSGANVLTF
NA	NA	TRBJ1-3	TRBV7-9	TGTGCCAGCAGCGTTACAGGGTCGTCTGGAAACACCATATATTTT	CASSVTGSSGNTIYF
NA	NA	TRBJ2-7	TRBV7-2	TGTGCCAGCAGCTTAGCGGGAGACCTTAGCTCCTACGAGCAGTACTTC	CASSLAGDLSSYEQYF
few	TRBD2	TRBJ2-3	TRBV7-2	TGTGCCAGCAGCTTAGACGGGACTAGCTTCCCAGATACGCAGTATTTT	CASSLDGTSFPDTQYF
NA	NA	TRBJ1-5	TRBV2	TGTGCCAGCAGTGTGGGAGCAGTTGAAGTTCAGCCCCAGCATTTT	CASSVGAVEVQPQHF
NA	NA	TRBJ2-5	TRBV11-2	TGTGCCAGCAGCGTCGCTAGCGACGGTCAAGAGACCCAGTACTTC	CASSVASDGQETQYF
NA	TRBD1	TRBJ2-7	TRBV11-2	TGTGCCAGCAGCCTCGGGGGACAGGGGGCGCCATACGAGCAGTACTTC	CASSLGGQGAPYEQYF
few	NA	TRBJ1-4	TRBV6-1	TGTGCCAGCAGTGGAGGCCAGGGAAATGAAAAACTGTTTTTT	CASSGGQGNEKLFF
NA	TRBD2	TRBJ2-2	TRBV10-1	TGCGCCAGCAGTGGAGGGGTACTAGCGGGGGGGGGCGACACCGGGGAGCTGTTTTTT	CASSGGVLAGGGDTGELFF
NA	TRBD2	TRBJ2-1	TRBV2	TGTGCCAGCACCCAAAAAACCGGGGGGGGTGAGCAGTTCTTC	CASTQKTGGGEQFF
NA	NA	TRBJ1-2	TRBV18	TGTGCCAGTTCACCGCAGGGATTTGGCTACACCTTC	CASSPQGFGYTF
NA	NA	TRBJ2-1	TRBV18	TGTGCCAGCTCAGGCAGGTTAGGCAACAATGAGCAGTTCTTC	CASSGRLGNNEQFF
NA	TRBD2	TRBJ2-1	TRBV4-2	TGTGCCAGCAGCCGCTCCACCGGGACTAGCGGGGGGGGGCAGTTCTTC	CASSRSTGTSGGGQFF
NA	NA	TRBJ1-5	TRBV28	TGTGCCAGCATCGTGGGCGGGGCTGGGAAGCCCCAGCATTTT	CASIVGGAGKPQHF
NA	NA	TRBJ2-3	TRBV29-1	TGCAGCGTTGAAGTGGGGGGGCAAACAGATACGCAGTATTTT	CSVEVGGQTDTQYF
NA	NA	TRBJ2-2	TRBV6-1	TGTGCCAGCAGTGCGAGGACGGGAAGCACCGGGGAGCTGTTTTTT	CASSARTGSTGELFF
NA	NA	TRBJ2-5	TRBV28	TGTGCCAGCAGCCCCCAACAGGGAGGGGAGACCCAGTACTTC	CASSPQQGGETQYF
NA	TRBD1	TRBJ1-1	TRBV19	TGTGCCAGTAGGCCGCAGGGGGGTCGTACTGAAGCTTTCTTT	CASRPQGGRTEAFF
medium-sized	TRBD1	TRBJ1-5	TRBV19	TGTGCCAGTAGGATGAGCAGGGGGAGCAATCAGCCCCAGCATTTT	CASRMSRGSNQPQHF